These 25 T cell receptor beta chains were sequenced from one sample in a study of metastatic and nonmetastatic thyroid tumors. TCRdb re-called the PCR reads through MiXCR. The sample holds about 24,000 clones; roughly 23% are singletons and the top ten take around 6.9%. None of the patients had undergone any treatment ahead of thyroid surgery. The sequenced sample consisted of blood. Receptors were obtained from a female donor with papillary thyroid cancer or a benign thyroid nodule (not recorded which). Some clones in this sample may be carry-over from other donors' samples.

This clone was observed a few times. The chain combines TRBV2 with TRBJ2-3; D possibly corresponds to TRBD2 (7 bases). The length of the CDR3 is 16 residues. The V gene's germline CDR1 is SNHLY and CDR2 FYNNEI. Trimming removed 7 bases from V and 1 base from J, with 18 bases in between. The CDR3 DNA is TGTGCCAGCATGATCCCTGGCGGGGGCCGCACAGATACGCAGTATTTT. This sequence encodes CASMIPGGGRTDTQYF.

The CDR3 region has the DNA TGTGCCAGCAGCTTACAGGTTTCCACGTCCAATGAGCAGTTCTTC. Translated: CASSLQVSTSNEQFF. This chain links TRBV7-3 with TRBJ2-1; D unresolved. The CDR3 runs to 15 residues. Trimming pared 2 bases from V and 6 bases from J, leaving 14 bases between. Per the germline V gene, CDR1 is SGHTA and CDR2 is FQGTGA.

This rearrangement joins TRBV30 to TRBJ1-3; no reliable D call. There are 13 residues in the CDR3. Germline assignment: CDR1 GTSNPN and CDR2 SVGIG (reference sequence). The germline V and J ends were trimmed by 5 bases and 1 base, with 9 bases remaining between them. The chain's CDR3 is CAWGVISGNTIYF. CDR3 bases: TGTGCCTGGGGGGTCATTTCTGGAAACACCATATATTTT.

This clone was seen many times. This sample includes further DNA sequences coding for the same CDR3. This chain links TRBV5-1 with TRBJ2-6; D possibly corresponds to TRBD2 (5 bases). This CDR3 comprises 15 residues. Germline lookup yields CDR1 SGHRS and CDR2 YFSETQ. V was trimmed by 0 bases and J by 8 bases, leaving 12 bases between them. The CDR3, as DNA: TGCGCCAGCAGCTTGGGTGACTACAGCACCAACGTCCTGACTTTC. Amino acid sequence: CASSLGDYSTNVLTF.

This clone was seen many times. V and J are TRBV5-1 and TRBJ2-4, with TRBD1 as a possible D gene (7 bases). CDR3 length equals 15 residues. The ends were cut back, 4 bases at V and 9 bases at J, with 20 bases in the middle. Germline CDR1 is SGHRS and CDR2 is YFSETQ. The CDR3 coding sequence is TGCGCCAGCAGCATAGGACAGGAGAGAGCGGGCATTCAGTACTTC. It codes for CASSIGQERAGIQYF.

Many counts were recorded for this clone. This chain links TRBV28 with TRBJ2-5, with 7 bases that match TRBD2. The CDR3 has 16 residues. CDR1 and CDR2 from the germline V gene are MDHEN and SYDVKM. V shed 7 bases and J 2 bases; nucleotides not matched to a gene: 13. The CDR3 spells CASNLQAGTVQETQYF. The CDR3 DNA reads as TGTGCCAGCAACTTACAAGCGGGGACGGTACAAGAGACCCAGTACTTC.

This clone was counted ten times or more. The gene calls are TRBV7-9 and TRBJ2-1, with D perhaps matching TRBD2 (6 bases). The V gene lost 5 bases and the J gene lost 0 bases, with 14 bases spanning the gap. This CDR3 is 16 amino acids long. CDR1 is SEHNR, CDR2 FQNEAQ, per germline (reference sequence). CDR3 in amino acids: CASSANLGSSYNEQFF. The CDR3 DNA reads TGTGCCAGCAGCGCCAATCTCGGGAGCTCCTACAATGAGCAGTTCTTC.

This clone showed up many times. The same CDR3 can be traced to other DNA sequences in this sample. The chain combines TRBV7-9 with TRBJ2-7; no clear D. V was cut by 6 bases and J by 9 bases, with 18 bases left in between. The germline V gene encodes CDR1 SEHNR and CDR2 FQNEAQ (reference sequence). This CDR3 region has 13 residues. Here the CDR3 reads CASRALPSEPQYF. The CDR3 nucleotides read TGTGCCAGCAGGGCCCTCCCCTCGGAGCCGCAGTACTTC.

The chain carries TRBV10-1 and TRBJ2-7; unclear D gene. Trimming pared 5 bases from V and 0 bases from J, leaving 14 bases between. Looked up from germline, CDR1 is WNHNN and CDR2 is SYGVQD (reference sequence). This CDR3 spans 15 amino acids. The CDR3 DNA reads TGCGCCAGCAGTCCCGAGGCAGGTTTCTCCTACGAGCAGTACTTC. This codes for CASSPEAGFSYEQYF.

This clone is termed medium-sized. V usage is TRBV27 and J usage is TRBJ2-7; TRBD1 aligns across 10 bases. Germline-derived CDR1 and CDR2 are MNHEY and SMNVEV (reference sequence). V lost 6 bases and J lost 8; bases outside the gene matches: 10. This CDR3 is built from 14 residues. The CDR3 DNA follows: TGTGCCAGCAGGGGGGGACGACAGGGGGCGAAGCAGTACTTC. Translation: CASRGGRQGAKQYF.

This clone was seen ten or more times. J is TRBJ2-3 and V is TRBV20-1, with unresolved D. The V gene's germline CDR1 is DFQATT and CDR2 SNEGSKA (reference sequence). V lost 3 bases and J 0 bases, leaving 13 bases between the germline ends. CDR3 length equals 15 residues. This CDR3 reads CSASPASLSTDTQYF. CDR3 DNA sequence: TGCAGTGCTAGTCCTGCTAGTCTTAGCACAGATACGCAGTATTTT.

This clone showed up many times. The chain uses TRBV5-1 and TRBJ2-5, with no clear D. In germline, CDR1 is SGHRS, CDR2 YFSETQ. The CDR3 is 11 amino acids. The V gene lost 4 bases and the J gene lost 6 bases, with 7 bases spanning the gap. Here the CDR3 reads CASSQEKTQYF. CDR3 DNA: TGCGCCAGCAGCCAAGAGAAGACCCAGTACTTC.

This chain connects TRBV28 to TRBJ2-7; unclear D gene. Germline CDR1 is MDHEN and CDR2 is SYDVKM. The CDR3 totals 12 residues. V was trimmed by 6 bases and J by 10 bases, leaving 16 bases between them. The CDR3: CASSLIVVAQYF. CDR3 bases: TGTGCCAGCAGCCTTATCGTGGTAGCCCAGTACTTC.

This clone was found many times. A much larger clonotype is one base distant, so this may be a read error. This chain connects TRBV2 to TRBJ1-2; the match to TRBD1 covers 10 bases. The germline CDR1 and CDR2 sequences are SNHLY and FYNNEI. There are 15 residues in the CDR3. The CDR3 here is CASTRQGAQSYGCTF. The CDR3 coding sequence is TGTGCCAGCACCAGACAGGGGGCGCAAAGCTATGGCTGCACCTTC. The whole variable domain, filled in from reference TRBV2 and TRBJ1-2, reads EPEVTQTPSHQVTQMGQEVILRCVPISNHLYFYWYRQILGQKVEFLVSFYNNEISEKSEIFDDQFSVERPDGSNFTLKIRSTKLEDSAMYFCASTRQGAQSYGCTFGSGTRLTVV.

This clone occurred many times. A much larger clone lies one base from this, so it may be a read error. Other DNA variants within this sample encode the same CDR3. The V call is TRBV19, the J call TRBJ1-5; D ambiguous. The CDR3 length is 15 residues. Trimming removed 6 bases at V and 4 bases at J, with 16 bases between. The germline CDR1 and CDR2 sequences are LNHDA and SQIVND (reference sequence). CDR3 nucleotides: TGTGCCAGTAGGGGAACGATCCGATCAAATCAGCCCCAGCATTTT. Its protein is CASRGTIRSNQPQHF.

This clone has ten or more counts. The V gene is TRBV7-9, the J gene TRBJ1-1, with TRBD1 as a possible D gene (6 bases). The germline V and J ends were trimmed by 6 bases and 3 bases, with 17 bases remaining between them. Germline loops: CDR1 SEHNR, CDR2 FQNEAQ (reference sequence). The CDR3 extends over 15 amino acids. CDR3 protein: CASRLTAGAHTEAFF. The CDR3 nucleotides read TGTGCCAGCAGACTTACAGCGGGGGCGCACACTGAAGCTTTCTTT.

This clone was detected many times. The chain recombines TRBV11-2 with TRBJ1-5; D not resolved. The length of the CDR3 is 16 residues. Germline V gene sequence: CDR1 SGHAT, CDR2 FQNNGV. V was cut by 1 base and J by 0 bases, with 10 bases left in between. CDR3 coding DNA: TGTGCCAGCAGCTTAGTTGGGGATTATAGCAATCAGCCCCAGCATTTT. Translated: CASSLVGDYSNQPQHF.

This clone was recorded many times. The rearrangement uses TRBV7-2 and TRBJ2-1; 7 nucleotides align to TRBD2. V shed 5 bases, J shed 5 bases, and the junction held 9 bases outside the gene matches. Germline CDR1 SGHTA, CDR2 FQGNSA. This CDR3 is built from 15 residues. CDR3 sequence: CASSPRGRGNNEQFF. In DNA form, the CDR3 reads TGTGCCAGCAGCCCACGGGGGAGGGGAAACAATGAGCAGTTCTTC.

This clone has a count of ten or more. This chain joins TRBV5-1 and TRBJ2-1; 11 nucleotides line up with TRBD1. This CDR3 contains 14 residues. Germline V gene sequence: CDR1 SGHRS, CDR2 YFSETQ. V gave up 4 bases and J gave up 8 bases; unmatched junction bases: 5. Here the CDR3 reads CASSPGQGVDEQFF. The CDR3 DNA reads TGCGCCAGCAGCCCGGGACAGGGGGTGGATGAGCAGTTCTTC.

This clone was detected ten times or more. This chain links TRBV5-1 with TRBJ2-5; D possibly corresponds to TRBD2 (5 bases). The CDR3 covers 13 residues. V was pared by 4 bases and J by 2 bases, with 9 bases between. Germline lookup yields CDR1 SGHRS and CDR2 YFSETQ. As DNA, the CDR3 is TGCGCCAGCAGCCCTGAGGGTCAAGAGACCCAGTACTTC. This sequence encodes CASSPEGQETQYF.

By its share, this clone is medium-sized. At one of its ends the junction is not consistent with the germline gene, which may arise from a read error. The V gene is TRBV10-3, the J gene TRBJ2-7; 9 bases fit TRBD1. In germline, CDR1 is ENHRY, CDR2 SYGVKD. The CDR3 runs 15 residues. CDR3 coding DNA: TGTGCCATCAGTGAGTCGGGACAGGGTTCCTTCGAGCAGTACTTC. It translates to CAISESGQGSFEQYF.

The chain combines TRBV20-1 with TRBJ2-1, with TRBD2 matching 9 bases. Germline V CDR1 and CDR2: DFQATT, SNEGSKA (reference sequence). The CDR3 is 18 amino acids. V lost 4 bases, J lost 1 base, and 14 bases stayed unmatched. The CDR3 is CSAMGIGSLAGSYNEQFF. In nucleotides, the CDR3 is TGCAGTGCTATGGGAATAGGGTCACTAGCGGGTTCCTACAATGAGCAGTTCTTC.

This clone was seen only a few times. A much more abundant neighbour one base away suggests this may be a read error. Other DNA variants within this sample encode the same CDR3. The chain links TRBV7-8 to TRBJ2-3; D perhaps matches TRBD2 (6 bases). The CDR3 length is 15 residues. Germline CDR1 is SGHVS and CDR2 is FQNEAQ. The DNA of the CDR3 is TGTGCACTCGGGGGTAGCGGAGCTAGCACAGATACGCAGTATTTT. Translation: CALGGSGASTDTQYF.

J is TRBJ1-1 and V is TRBV7-8, with TRBD1 matching 7 bases. The V and J ends lost 2 bases and 0 bases, in that order; junction bases with no gene match: 12. This CDR3 has 18 amino acids. Germline V CDR1 and CDR2: SGHVS, FQNEAQ. The DNA of the CDR3 is TGTGCCAGCAGCTTACGGGACAGAGCGGTGGGTATGAACACTGAAGCTTTCTTT. Its translation is CASSLRDRAVGMNTEAFF. The full variable domain, in which reference TRBV7-8 and TRBJ1-1 provide the parts outside the CDR3, is GAGVSQSPRYKVAKRGQDVALRCDPISGHVSLFWYQQALGQGPEFLTYFQNEAQLDKSGLPSDRFFAERPEGSVSTLKIQRTQQEDSAVYLCASSLRDRAVGMNTEAFFGQGTRLTVV.

This clone was seen ten or more times. The rearrangement joins TRBV7-9 to TRBJ2-7; 8 bases map to TRBD1. Trimming took 0 bases from V and 1 from J; bases not matched to a gene: 2. The CDR3 has 15 amino acids. The germline gives CDR1 SEHNR, CDR2 FQNEAQ (reference sequence). CDR3 nucleotide sequence: TGTGCCAGCAGCTTAGCCGGGACAGGATCCTACGAGCAGTACTTC. Encoded protein: CASSLAGTGSYEQYF.